Described below is a single TCR beta chain sequence and its context. Its specificity is unknown. The sample belongs to a study of long-term antiretroviral therapy in people with HIV. Overall study results and limits: Relative to control repertoires, HIV repertoires exhibited narrower CDR3 length ranges. Blood obtained between 2004 and 2017 may reflect older ART regimens.

Samples were assayed with immunoSEQ v3.0 at survey level. The protocol was immunoSEQ multiplex PCR, while the TCRdb copy is restricted to in-frame clones and leaves out a portion. Altogether about 43,000 clones are present, approximately 86% being singletons, with the ten largest covering roughly 5%. The germline V and J ends were trimmed by 4 bases and 6 bases, with 15 bases remaining between them. CDR1 is MGHRA, CDR2 YSYEKL, per germline. This CDR3 comprises 14 residues. This receptor was obtained from a woman aged 50 to 65 with HIV. The chain carries TRBV4-1 and TRBJ1-1; D is undetermined. This sample comprised unsorted PBMCs, obtained 0.1 years before starting antiretroviral therapy. This chain's CDR3 is CASSRLEAGSEAFF. The CDR3 coding sequence is TGCGCCAGCAGCCGCCTTGAGGCGGGGTCTGAAGCTTTCTTT.